This T cell receptor beta chain is drawn from a study of cytomegalovirus exposure and HLA in healthy donors. About the study: Earlier results showed almost 120 million unique TCR beta sequences derived from roughly 190 million T cells.

Comment on this clone: Its antigen is still unknown.

Amplification used 60 Vbeta primers and 13 Jbeta primers. Profiling relied on immunoSEQ multiplex PCR, and the TCRdb table lists in-frame clones only, not all of them. The sample comprises a few hundred thousand clones, under 80% of which are singletons, and under 2% rests with the top ten. Germline V gene sequence: CDR1 SGDLS, CDR2 YYNGEE. Losses at the gene ends were 2 bases for V and 8 bases for J; bases not matched to a gene: 5. The CDR3 is 14 residues long. Study-wide results and limits: Fewer N-insertions (relative to the roughly 660-donor mean) were reportedly seen in an Asian-associated ancestry cluster in a later analysis. The study found most TCR sequences rare, yet found some public TCRs in many donors. Solely CMV serostatus was available to characterize immune exposure.

Sequenced material: PBMCs. The rearrangement uses TRBV9 and TRBJ1-4, with 8 nucleotides matching TRBD1. This TCR was sampled from a woman under 40 in good health and CMV-seronegative. Here the CDR3 reads CASSVGQGEEKLFF. The CDR3 nucleotides are TGTGCCAGCAGCGTCGGACAGGGCGAAGAAAAACTGTTTTTT.